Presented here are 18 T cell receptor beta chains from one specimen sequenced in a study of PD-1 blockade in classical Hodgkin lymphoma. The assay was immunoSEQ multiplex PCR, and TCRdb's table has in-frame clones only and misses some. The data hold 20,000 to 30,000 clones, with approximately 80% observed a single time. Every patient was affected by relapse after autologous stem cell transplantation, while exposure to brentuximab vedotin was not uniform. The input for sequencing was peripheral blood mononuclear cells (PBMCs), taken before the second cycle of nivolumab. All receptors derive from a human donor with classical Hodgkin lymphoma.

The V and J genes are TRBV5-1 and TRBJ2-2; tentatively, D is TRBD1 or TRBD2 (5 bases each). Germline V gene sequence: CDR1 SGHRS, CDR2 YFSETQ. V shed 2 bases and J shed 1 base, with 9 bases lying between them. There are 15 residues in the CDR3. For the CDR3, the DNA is TGCGCCAGCAGCTTCGGGACCCTGAACACCGGGGAGCTGTTTTTT. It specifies CASSFGTLNTGELFF.

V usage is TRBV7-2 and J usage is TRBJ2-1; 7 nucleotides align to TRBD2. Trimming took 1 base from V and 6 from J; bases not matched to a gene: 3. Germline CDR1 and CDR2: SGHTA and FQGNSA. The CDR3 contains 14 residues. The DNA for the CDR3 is TGTGCCAGCAGCTTAGGAGGGACTACCAATGAGCAGTTCTTC. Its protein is CASSLGGTTNEQFF.

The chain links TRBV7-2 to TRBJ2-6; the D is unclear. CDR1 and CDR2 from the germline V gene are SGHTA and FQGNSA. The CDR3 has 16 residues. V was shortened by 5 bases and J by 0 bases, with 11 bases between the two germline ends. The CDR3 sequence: CASSPRPLSGANVLTF. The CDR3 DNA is TGTGCCAGCAGCCCCCGACCGCTCTCTGGGGCCAACGTCCTGACTTTC.

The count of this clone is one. Here the CDR3 reads CASSDYGQRGNTIYF. The CDR3 DNA reads as TGTGCCAGCAGTGACTATGGACAGCGAGGAAACACCATATATTTT. The chain carries TRBV25-1 and TRBJ1-3, with a possible D match to TRBD1 (6 bases). Trimming shortened V by 3 bases and J by 4 bases, and 13 bases separated the two germline ends. CDR3 length equals 15 residues. Germline V gene sequence: CDR1 MGHDK, CDR2 SYGVNS.

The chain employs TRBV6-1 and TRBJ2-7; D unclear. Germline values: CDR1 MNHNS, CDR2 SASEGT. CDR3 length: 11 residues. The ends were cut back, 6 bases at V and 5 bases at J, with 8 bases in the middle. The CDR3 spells CASRDSNEQYF. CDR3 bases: TGTGCCAGCAGAGATAGTAACGAGCAGTACTTC.

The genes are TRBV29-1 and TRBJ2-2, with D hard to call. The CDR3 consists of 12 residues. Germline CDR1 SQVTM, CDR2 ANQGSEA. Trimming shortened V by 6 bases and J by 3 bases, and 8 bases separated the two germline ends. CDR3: CSVPVDTGELFF. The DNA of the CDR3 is TGCAGCGTCCCGGTGGACACCGGGGAGCTGTTTTTT.

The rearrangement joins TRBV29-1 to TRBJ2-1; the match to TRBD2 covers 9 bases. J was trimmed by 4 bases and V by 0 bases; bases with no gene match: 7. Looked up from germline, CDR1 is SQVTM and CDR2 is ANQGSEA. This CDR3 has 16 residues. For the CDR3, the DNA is TGCAGCGTTGAAGATGGTCGAGCGGGGGGATACAATGAGCAGTTCTTC. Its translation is CSVEDGRAGGYNEQFF.

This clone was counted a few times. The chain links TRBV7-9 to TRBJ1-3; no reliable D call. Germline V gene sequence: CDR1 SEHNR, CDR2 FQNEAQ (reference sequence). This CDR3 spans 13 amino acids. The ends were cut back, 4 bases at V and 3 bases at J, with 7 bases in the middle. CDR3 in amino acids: CASSSAGGNTIYF. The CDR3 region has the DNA TGTGCCAGCAGCTCCGCGGGTGGAAACACCATATATTTT.

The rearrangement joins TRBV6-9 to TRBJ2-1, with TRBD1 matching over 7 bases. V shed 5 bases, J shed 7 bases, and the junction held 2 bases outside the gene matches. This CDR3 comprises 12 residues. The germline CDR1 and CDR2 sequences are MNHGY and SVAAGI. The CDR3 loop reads CASSPQGNEQFF. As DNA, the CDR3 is TGTGCCAGCAGTCCACAGGGGAATGAGCAGTTCTTC.

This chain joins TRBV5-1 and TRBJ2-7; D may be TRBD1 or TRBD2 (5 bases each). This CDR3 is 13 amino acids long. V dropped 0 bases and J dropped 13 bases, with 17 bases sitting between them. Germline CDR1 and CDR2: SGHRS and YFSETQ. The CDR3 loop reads CASSLDGAEVLYF. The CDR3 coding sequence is TGCGCCAGCAGCTTGGATGGGGCGGAGGTCCTCTACTTC.

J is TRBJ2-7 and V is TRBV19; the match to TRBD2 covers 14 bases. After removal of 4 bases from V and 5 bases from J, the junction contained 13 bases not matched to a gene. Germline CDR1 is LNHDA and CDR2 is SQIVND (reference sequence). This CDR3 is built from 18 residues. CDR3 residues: CASSRLGTSGRLRNEQYF. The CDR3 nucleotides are TGTGCCAGTAGTAGATTGGGGACTAGCGGGAGATTGAGAAACGAGCAGTACTTC.

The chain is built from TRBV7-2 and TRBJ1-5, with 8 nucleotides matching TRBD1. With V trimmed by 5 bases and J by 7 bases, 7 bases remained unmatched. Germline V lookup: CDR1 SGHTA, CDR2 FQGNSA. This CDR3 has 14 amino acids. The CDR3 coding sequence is TGTGCCAGCAGCCCAGACAGGGGAGGACAGCCCCAGCATTTT. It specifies CASSPDRGGQPQHF.

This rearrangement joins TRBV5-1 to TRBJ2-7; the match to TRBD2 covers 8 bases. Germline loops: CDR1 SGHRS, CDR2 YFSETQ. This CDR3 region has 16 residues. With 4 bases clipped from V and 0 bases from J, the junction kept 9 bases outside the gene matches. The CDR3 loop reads CASSPGPGGPSYEQYF. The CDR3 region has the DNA TGCGCCAGCAGCCCCGGGCCGGGAGGGCCCTCCTACGAGCAGTACTTC.

CDR3 sequence reads: CASSAYRDVGGELFF. CDR3 in DNA: TGTGCCAGCAGCGCTTACCGGGACGTGGGCGGGGAGCTGTTTTTT. The chain couples TRBV7-9 to TRBJ2-2, with D perhaps matching TRBD1 or TRBD2 (5 bases each). This CDR3 is 15 amino acids long. The V and J ends lost 5 bases and 7 bases respectively, with 17 bases between them. The germline V gene has CDR1 SEHNR and CDR2 FQNEAQ (reference sequence).

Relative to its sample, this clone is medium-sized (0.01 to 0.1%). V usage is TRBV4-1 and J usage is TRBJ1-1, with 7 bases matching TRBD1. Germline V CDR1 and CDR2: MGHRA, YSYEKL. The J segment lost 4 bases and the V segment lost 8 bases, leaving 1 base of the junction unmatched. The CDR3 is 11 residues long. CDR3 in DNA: TGCGCCAGCGCAGGGGGCACTGAAGCTTTCTTT. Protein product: CASAGGTEAFF.

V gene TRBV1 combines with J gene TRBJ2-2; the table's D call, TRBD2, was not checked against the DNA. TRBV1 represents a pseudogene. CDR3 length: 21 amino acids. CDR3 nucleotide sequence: TGCACCAGCAGCCGGGGAGAGGGAGCTAGCGGGAGAAAAAGTAACACCGGGGAGCTGTTTTTT. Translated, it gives CTSSRGEGASGRKSNTGELFF.

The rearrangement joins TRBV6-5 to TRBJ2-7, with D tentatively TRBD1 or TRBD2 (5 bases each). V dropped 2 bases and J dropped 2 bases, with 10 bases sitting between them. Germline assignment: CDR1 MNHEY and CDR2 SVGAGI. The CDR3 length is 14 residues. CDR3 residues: CASSYRGSPYEQYF. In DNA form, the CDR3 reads TGTGCCAGCAGTTACCGGGGCAGTCCCTACGAGCAGTACTTC.

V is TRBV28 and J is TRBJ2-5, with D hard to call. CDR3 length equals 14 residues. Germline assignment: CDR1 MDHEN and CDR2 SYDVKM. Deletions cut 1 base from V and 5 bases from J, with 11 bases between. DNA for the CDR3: TGTGCCAGCAGTTTATTTGGATCTGGCGAGACCCAGTACTTC. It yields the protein CASSLFGSGETQYF.